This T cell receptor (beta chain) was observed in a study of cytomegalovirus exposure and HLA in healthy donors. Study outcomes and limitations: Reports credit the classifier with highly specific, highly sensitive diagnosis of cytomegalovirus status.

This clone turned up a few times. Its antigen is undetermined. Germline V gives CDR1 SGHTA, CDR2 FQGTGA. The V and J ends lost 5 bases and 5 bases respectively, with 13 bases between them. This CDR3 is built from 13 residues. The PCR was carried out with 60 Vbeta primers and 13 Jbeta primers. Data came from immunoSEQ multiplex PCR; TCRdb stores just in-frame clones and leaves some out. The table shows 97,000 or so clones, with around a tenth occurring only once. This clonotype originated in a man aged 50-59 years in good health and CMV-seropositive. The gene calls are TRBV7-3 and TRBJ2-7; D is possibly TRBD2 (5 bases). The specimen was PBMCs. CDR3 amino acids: CASSRTPGNEQYF. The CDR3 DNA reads TGTGCCAGCAGCCGGACTCCGGGCAACGAGCAGTACTTC.